This TCR beta chain was recovered during a study of response to subunit inactivated influenza vaccine. Study-wide findings and caveats: The authors offered the suggestion that each seasonal influenza vaccination recruits few new T cells.

This clonotype has a handful of counts. Its antigen is unidentified. TCRdb passed the RT-PCR reads through MiXCR, listing each CDR3 protein once. The sample records 500,000 to 750,000 distinct CDR3 sequences, 14% being singletons. The CDR3 consists of 16 residues. Trimming removed 5 bases from V and 4 bases from J; junction bases left unmatched: 7. Germline loops: CDR1 SGHTA, CDR2 FQGNSA. The chain carries TRBV7-2 and TRBJ2-5; 13 bases map to TRBD2. This sequence was found in a man in his fifties or sixties who received an inactivated influenza vaccine. The sample in question was PBMCs from blood, obtained 12 days after vaccination. The CDR3 region has the DNA TGTGCCAGCAGCGTGGGGACTAGCGGGGTTGGAGAGACCCAGTACTTC. This gives the protein CASSVGTSGVGETQYF.